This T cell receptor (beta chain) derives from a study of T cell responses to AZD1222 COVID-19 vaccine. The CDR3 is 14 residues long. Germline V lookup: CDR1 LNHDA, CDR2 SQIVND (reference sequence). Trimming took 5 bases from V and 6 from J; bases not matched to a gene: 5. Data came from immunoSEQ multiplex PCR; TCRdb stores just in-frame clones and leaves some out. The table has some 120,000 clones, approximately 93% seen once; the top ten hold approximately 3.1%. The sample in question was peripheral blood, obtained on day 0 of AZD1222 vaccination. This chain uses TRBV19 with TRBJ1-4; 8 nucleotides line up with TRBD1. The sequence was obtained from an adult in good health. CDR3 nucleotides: TGTGCCAGTAGTTTGGGACAGGTAGATGAAAAACTGTTTTTT. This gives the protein CASSLGQVDEKLFF.